The T cell receptor (beta chain) under discussion was sequenced for a study of response to subunit inactivated influenza vaccine. Details on this clonotype: Its antigen is currently unknown.

Each CDR3 protein is one row after TCRdb ran MiXCR on the RT-PCR reads. The sample has hundreds of thousands of distinct CDR3 sequences, about an eighth seen once. Findings and limits, study-wide: Authors suggested each seasonal influenza vaccination recruits few new T cells.

This TCR was recovered from a man aged 50-59 years who received an inactivated influenza vaccine. The sample in question was PBMCs from blood, obtained on the day of vaccination.

The CDR3, as DNA: TGTGCCAGCAGCTTAGTTCCCCGGGATACGCAGTATTTT. Protein sequence: CASSLVPRDTQYF. V and J are TRBV7-9 and TRBJ2-3; D ambiguous. Trimming left V 1 base short and J 6 bases short, with 8 bases between. Germline V CDR1 and CDR2: SEHNR, FQNEAQ (reference sequence). The CDR3 extends over 13 amino acids.